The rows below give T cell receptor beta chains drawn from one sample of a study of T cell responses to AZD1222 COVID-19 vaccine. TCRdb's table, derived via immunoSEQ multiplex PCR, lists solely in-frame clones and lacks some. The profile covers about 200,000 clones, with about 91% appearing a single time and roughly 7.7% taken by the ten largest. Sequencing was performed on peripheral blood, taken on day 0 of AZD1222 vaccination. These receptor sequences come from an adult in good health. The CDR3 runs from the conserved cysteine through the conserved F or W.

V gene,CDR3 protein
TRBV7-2,CASTVDSRATIYF
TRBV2,CASSLSTDTQYF
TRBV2,CASSKGLAGGPSTGELFF
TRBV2,CASSYRGNTIYF
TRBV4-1,CASSPLTQETQYF
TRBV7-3,CASSLTWGADYEQYF
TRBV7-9,CASSPPGTEVYGYTF
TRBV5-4,CASSQIATVTEAFF
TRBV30,CAWSVRQGGEKLFF
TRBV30,CAWSVQGGEKLFF
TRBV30,CASRDRLNTEAFF
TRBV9,CASSLRDRGQANYGYTF
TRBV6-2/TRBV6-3,CASSYSEQGIYGYTF
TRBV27,CASSPGGGWSHSYEQYF
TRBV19,CASSSALSSYNEQFF
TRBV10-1,CASSESTGPNSPLHF
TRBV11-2,CASSSAIGSPLHF
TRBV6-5,CASSYTAGTYEQYF
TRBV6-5,CASGPSGQYEQFF
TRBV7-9,CASSLRDRGYNEQFF
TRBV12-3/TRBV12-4,CASRQGMDSPLHF
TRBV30,CAWKDSLNSPLHF
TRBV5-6,CASSSRAGGADTQYF
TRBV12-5,CASGPPAGQPQHF
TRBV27,CASSPGQANQPQHF
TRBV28,CASSPRSGANVLTF
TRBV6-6,CASSYGLENTGELFF
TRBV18,CASSPIPPGPASGTQGYGYTF
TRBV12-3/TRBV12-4,CASSLRGTGELFF
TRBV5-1,CASSLLGAFQETQYF
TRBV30,CAWSVAQLSDTEAFF
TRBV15,CATSRQGNQPQHF
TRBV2,CASRAGTANTGELFF
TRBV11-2,CASSIMTGYEQYF
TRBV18,CASSPGGESGYTF
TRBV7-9,CASSLAGTGTNTQYF
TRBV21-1,CASSKGYSLWPIFNQPQHF
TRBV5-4,CASSLGTSKGETQYF
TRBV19,CASGTRPNYGYTF
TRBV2,CASRGGNYGYTF
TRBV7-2,CASSLGGGLAAEGTQYF
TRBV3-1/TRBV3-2,CASSPGVNTEAFF
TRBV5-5,CASMAAARDEKLFF
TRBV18,CASSFGQAKNIQYF
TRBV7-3,CASSLGTGSYEQYF
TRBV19,CASSMIAGNSYNEQFF
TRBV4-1,CASSQDGQGGNEQYF
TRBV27,CASSSAGGDLSYEQYF
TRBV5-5,CASSLGPNQPQHF
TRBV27,CASSLGAGGDEQYF
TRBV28,CATEGTGTGVFYGYTF